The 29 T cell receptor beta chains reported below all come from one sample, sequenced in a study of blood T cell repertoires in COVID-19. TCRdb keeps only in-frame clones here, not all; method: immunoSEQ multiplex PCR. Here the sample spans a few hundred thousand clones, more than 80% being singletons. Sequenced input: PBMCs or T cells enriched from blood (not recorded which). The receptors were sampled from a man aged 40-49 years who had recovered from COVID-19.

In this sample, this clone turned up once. CDR3 coding DNA: TGTGCCAGCAGTGCTTACAGGGGGACTGAAGCTTTCTTT. Protein sequence: CASSAYRGTEAFF. This rearrangement joins TRBV25-1 to TRBJ1-1; TRBD1 agrees at 8 bases. This CDR3 is 13 amino acids long. V was pared by 4 bases and J by 5 bases, with 3 bases of the junction left unmatched. The germline V gene has CDR1 MGHDK and CDR2 SYGVNS.

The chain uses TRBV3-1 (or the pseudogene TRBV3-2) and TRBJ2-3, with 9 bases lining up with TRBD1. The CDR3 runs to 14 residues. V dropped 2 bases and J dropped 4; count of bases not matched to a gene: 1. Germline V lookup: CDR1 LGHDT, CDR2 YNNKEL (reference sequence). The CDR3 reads CASSQNRGPDTQYF. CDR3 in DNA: TGTGCCAGCAGCCAAAACAGGGGGCCAGATACGCAGTATTTT.

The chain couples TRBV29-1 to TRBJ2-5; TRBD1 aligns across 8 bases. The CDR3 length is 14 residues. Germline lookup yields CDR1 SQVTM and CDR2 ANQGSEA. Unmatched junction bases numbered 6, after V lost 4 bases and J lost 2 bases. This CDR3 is CSVARTGSQETQYF. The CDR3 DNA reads TGCAGCGTTGCTAGGACAGGGTCACAAGAGACCCAGTACTTC.

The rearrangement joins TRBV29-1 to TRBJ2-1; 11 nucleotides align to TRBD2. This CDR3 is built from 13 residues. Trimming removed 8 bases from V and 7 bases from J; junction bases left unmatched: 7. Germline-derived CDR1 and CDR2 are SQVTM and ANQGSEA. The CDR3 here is CSSRLAGINEQFF. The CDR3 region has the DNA TGCAGCTCCAGACTAGCGGGAATTAATGAGCAGTTCTTC.

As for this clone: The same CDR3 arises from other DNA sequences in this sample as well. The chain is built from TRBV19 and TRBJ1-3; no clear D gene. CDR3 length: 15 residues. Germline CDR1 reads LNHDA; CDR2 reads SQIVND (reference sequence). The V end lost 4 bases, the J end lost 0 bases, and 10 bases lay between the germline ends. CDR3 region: CASSRPGNSGNTIYF. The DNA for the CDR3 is TGTGCCAGTAGTAGACCGGGAAACTCTGGAAACACCATATATTTT.

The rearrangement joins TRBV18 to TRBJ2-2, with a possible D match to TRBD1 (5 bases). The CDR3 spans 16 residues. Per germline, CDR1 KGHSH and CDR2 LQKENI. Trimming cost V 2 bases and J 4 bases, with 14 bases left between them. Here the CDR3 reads CASSPSQGTGTGELFF. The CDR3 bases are TGTGCCAGCTCACCATCCCAGGGAACAGGCACCGGGGAGCTGTTTTTT.

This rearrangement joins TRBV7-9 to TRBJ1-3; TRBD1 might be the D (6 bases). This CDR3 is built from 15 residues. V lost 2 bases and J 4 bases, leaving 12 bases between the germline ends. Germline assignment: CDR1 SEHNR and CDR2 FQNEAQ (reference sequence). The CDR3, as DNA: TGTGCCAGCAGCTTACAGGGGAATGTAGGAAACACCATATATTTT. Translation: CASSLQGNVGNTIYF.

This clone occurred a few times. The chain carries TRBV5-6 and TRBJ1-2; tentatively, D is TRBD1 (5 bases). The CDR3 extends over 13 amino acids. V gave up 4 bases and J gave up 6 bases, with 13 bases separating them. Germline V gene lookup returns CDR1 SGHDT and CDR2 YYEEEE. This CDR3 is CASSATARDGYTF. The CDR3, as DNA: TGTGCCAGCAGCGCAACCGCCAGGGATGGCTACACCTTC.

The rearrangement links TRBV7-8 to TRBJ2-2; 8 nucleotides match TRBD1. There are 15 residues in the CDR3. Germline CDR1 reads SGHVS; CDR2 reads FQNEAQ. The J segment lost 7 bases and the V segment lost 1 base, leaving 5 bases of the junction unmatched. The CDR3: CASSLGQGNDGELFF. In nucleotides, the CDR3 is TGTGCCAGCAGCTTAGGACAGGGGAACGACGGGGAGCTGTTTTTT.

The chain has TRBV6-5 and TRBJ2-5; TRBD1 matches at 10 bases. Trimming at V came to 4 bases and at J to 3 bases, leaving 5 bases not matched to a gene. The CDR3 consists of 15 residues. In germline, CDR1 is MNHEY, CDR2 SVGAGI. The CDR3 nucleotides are TGTGCCAGCAGTTCCGCCGGGACAGGGGAAGAGACCCAGTACTTC. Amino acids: CASSSAGTGEETQYF.

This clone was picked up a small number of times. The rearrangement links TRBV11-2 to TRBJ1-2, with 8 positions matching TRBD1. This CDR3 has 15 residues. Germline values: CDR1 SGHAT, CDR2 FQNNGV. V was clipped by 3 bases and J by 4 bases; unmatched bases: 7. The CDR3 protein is CASSFAQGAGYGYTF. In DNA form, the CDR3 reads TGTGCCAGCAGCTTCGCGCAGGGGGCCGGCTATGGCTACACCTTC.

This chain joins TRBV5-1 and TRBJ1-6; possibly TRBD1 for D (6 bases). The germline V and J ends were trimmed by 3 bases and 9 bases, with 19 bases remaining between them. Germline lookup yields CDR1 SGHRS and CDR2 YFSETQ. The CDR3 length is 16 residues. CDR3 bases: TGCGCCAGCAGCTCTTCAGGGGATTCTCGCGGTTCACCCCTCCACTTT. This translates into CASSSSGDSRGSPLHF.

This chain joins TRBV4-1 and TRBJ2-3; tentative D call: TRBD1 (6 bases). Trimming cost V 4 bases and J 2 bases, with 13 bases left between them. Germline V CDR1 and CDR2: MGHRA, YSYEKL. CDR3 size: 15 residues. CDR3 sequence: CASSRSGQLTDTQYF. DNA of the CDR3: TGCGCCAGCAGCCGATCCGGACAGCTCACAGATACGCAGTATTTT.

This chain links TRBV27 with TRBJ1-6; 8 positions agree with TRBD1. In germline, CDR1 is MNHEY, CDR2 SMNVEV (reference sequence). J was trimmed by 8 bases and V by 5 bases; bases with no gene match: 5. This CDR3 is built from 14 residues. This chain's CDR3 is CASSAGQGYSPLHF. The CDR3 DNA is TGTGCCAGCAGTGCAGGACAGGGCTATTCACCCCTCCACTTT.

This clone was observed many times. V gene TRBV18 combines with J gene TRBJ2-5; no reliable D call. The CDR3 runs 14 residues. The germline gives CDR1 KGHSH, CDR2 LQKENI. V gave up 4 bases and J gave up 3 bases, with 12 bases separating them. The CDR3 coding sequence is TGTGCCAGCTCACTCTCCGCATTAGAAGAGACCCAGTACTTC. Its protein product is CASSLSALEETQYF.

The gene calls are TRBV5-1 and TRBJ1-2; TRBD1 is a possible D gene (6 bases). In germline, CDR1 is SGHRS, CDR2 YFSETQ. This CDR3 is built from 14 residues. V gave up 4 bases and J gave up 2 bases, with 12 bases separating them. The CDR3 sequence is CASSPDQGNYGYTF. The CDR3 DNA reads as TGCGCCAGCAGCCCCGATCAGGGGAACTATGGCTACACCTTC.

The CDR3 nucleotides are TGTGCCAGCAGCTTAGACGCCGGGACTAGCGGAAACGAGCAGTACTTC. Translation: CASSLDAGTSGNEQYF. The V gene is TRBV7-9, the J gene TRBJ2-7, with TRBD2 matching over 11 bases. Trimming at V came to 1 base and at J to 5 bases, leaving 7 bases not matched to a gene. This CDR3 region has 16 residues. The V gene's germline CDR1 is SEHNR and CDR2 FQNEAQ (reference sequence).

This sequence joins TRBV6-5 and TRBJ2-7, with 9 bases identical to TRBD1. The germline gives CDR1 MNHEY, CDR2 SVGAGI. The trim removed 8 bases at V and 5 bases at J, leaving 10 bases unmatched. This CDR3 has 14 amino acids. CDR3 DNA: TGTGCCAGCGGGGGTCAGGACAGGGGTAACGAGCAGTACTTC. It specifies CASGGQDRGNEQYF.

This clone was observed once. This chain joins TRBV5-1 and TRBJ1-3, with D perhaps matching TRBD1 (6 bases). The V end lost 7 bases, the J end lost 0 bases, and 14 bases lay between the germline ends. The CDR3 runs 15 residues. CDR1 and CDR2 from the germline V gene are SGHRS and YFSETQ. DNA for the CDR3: TGCGCCAGCCAGAGGGACACCAACTCTGGAAACACCATATATTTT. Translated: CASQRDTNSGNTIYF. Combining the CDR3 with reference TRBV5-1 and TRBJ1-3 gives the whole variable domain KAGVTQTPRYLIKTRGQQVTLSCSPISGHRSVSWYQQTPGQGLQFLFEYFSETQRNKGNFPGRFSGRQFSNSRSEMNVSTLELGDSALYLCASQRDTNSGNTIYFGEGSWLTVV.

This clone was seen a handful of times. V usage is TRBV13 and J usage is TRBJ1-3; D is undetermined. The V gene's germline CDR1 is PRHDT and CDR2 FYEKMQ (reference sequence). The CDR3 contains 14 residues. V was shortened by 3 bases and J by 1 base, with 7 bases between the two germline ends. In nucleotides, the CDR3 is TGTGCCAGCAGCTTTCAGATTTCTGGAAACACCATATATTTT. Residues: CASSFQISGNTIYF.

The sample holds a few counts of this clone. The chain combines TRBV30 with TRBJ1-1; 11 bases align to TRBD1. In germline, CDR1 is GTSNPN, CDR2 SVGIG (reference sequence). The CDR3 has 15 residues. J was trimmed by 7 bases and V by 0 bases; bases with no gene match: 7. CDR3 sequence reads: CAWSVWGTGGGEAFF. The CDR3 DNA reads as TGTGCCTGGAGTGTATGGGGGACAGGGGGAGGTGAAGCTTTCTTT.

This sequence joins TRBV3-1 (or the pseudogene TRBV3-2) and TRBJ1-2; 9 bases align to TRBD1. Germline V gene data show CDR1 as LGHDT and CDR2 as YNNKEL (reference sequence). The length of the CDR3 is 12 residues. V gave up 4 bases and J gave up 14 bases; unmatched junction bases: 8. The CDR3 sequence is CASSLRDRVKTF. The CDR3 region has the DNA TGTGCCAGCAGCCTACGGGACAGGGTAAAAACCTTC.

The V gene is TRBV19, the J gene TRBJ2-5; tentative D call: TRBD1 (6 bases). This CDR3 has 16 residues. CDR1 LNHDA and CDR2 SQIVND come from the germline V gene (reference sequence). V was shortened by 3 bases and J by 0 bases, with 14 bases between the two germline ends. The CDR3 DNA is TGTGCCAGTAGTATGTTAAGGGGGAGATACCAAGAGACCCAGTACTTC. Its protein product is CASSMLRGRYQETQYF. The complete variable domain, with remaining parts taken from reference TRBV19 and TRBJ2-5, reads DGGITQSPKYLFRKEGQNVTLSCEQNLNHDAMYWYRQDPGQGLRLIYYSQIVNDFQKGDIAEGYSVSREKKESFPLTVTSAQKNPTAFYLCASSMLRGRYQETQYFGPGTRLLVL.

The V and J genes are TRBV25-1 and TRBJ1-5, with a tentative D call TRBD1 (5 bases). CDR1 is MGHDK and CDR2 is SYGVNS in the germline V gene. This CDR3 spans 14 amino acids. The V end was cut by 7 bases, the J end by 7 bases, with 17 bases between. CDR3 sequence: CASTPTAGKQPQHF. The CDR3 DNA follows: TGTGCCAGCACTCCGACAGCGGGGAAACAGCCCCAGCATTTT. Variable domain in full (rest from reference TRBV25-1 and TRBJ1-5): EADIYQTPRYLVIGTGKKITLECSQTMGHDKMYWYQQDPGMELHLIHYSYGVNSTEKGDLSSESTVSRIRTEHFPLTLESARPSHTSQYLCASTPTAGKQPQHFGDGTRLSIL.

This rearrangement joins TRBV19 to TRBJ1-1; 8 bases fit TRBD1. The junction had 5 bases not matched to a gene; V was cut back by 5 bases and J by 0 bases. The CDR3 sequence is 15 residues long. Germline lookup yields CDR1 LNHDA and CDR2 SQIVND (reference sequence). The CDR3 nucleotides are TGTGCCAGTAGTTCCCGGACAGGGATGAACACTGAAGCTTTCTTT. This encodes CASSSRTGMNTEAFF.

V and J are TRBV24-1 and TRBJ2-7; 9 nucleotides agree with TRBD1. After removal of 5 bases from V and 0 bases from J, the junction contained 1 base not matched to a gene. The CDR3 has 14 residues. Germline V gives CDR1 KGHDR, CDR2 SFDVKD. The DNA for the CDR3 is TGTGCCACCAGTGGGGGACAGGGCTCCTACGAGCAGTACTTC. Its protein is CATSGGQGSYEQYF.

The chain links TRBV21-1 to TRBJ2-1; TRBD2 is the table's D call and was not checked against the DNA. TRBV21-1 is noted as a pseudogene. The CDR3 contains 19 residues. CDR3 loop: CASSKAAGGGGQTYNEQFF. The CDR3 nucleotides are TGTGCCAGCAGCAAAGCCGCCGGGGGCGGGGGTCAGACCTACAATGAGCAGTTCTTC.

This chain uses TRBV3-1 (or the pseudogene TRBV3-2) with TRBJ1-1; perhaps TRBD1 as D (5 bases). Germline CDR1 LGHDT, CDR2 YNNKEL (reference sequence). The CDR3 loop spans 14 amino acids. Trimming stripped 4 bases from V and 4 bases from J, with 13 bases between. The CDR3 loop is CASSPTWGGTEAFF. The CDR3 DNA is TGTGCCAGCAGCCCGACTTGGGGGGGCACTGAAGCTTTCTTT.

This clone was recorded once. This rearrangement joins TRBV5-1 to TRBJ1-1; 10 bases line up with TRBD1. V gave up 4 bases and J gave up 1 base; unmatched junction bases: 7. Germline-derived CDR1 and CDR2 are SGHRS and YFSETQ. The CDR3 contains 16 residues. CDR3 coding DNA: TGCGCCAGCAGCATTAGGACAGGGGGAACGAACACTGAAGCTTTCTTT. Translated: CASSIRTGGTNTEAFF.